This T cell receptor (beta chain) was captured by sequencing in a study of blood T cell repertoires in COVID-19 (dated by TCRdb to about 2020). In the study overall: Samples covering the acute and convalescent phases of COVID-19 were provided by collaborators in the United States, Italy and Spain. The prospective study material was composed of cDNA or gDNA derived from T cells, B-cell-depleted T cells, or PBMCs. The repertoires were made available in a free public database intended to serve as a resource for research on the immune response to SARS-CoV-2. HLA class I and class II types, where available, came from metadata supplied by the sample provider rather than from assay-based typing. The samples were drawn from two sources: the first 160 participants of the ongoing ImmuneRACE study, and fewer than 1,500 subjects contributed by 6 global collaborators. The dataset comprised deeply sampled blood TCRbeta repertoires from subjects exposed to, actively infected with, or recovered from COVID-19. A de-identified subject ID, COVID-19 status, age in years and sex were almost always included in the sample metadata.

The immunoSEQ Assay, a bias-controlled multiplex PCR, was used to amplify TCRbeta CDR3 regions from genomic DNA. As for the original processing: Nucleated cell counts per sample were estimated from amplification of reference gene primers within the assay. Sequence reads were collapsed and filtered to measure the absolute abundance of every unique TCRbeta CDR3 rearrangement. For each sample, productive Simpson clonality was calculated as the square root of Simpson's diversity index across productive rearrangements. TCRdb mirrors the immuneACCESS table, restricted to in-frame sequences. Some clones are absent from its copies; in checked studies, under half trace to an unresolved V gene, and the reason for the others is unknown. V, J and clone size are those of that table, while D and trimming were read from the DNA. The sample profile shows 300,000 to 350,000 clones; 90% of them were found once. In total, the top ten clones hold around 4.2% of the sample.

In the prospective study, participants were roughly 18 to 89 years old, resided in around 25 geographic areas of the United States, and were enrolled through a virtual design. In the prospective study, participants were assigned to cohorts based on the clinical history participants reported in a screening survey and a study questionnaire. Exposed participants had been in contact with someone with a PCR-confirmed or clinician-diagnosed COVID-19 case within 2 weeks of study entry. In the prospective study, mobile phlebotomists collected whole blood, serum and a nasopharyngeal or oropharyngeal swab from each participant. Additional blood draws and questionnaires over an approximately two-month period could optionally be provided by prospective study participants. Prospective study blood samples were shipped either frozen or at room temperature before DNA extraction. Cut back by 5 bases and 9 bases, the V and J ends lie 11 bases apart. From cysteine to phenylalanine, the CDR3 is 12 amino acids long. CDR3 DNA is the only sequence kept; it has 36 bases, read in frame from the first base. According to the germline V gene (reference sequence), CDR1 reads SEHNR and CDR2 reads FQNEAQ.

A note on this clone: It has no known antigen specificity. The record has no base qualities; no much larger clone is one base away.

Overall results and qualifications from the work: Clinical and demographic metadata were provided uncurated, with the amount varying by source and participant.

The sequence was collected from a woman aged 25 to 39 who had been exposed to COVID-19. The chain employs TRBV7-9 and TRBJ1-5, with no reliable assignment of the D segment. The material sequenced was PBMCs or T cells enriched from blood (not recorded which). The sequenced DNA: TGTGCCAGCAGCCTGGGAGGTCGGCCCCAGCATTTT. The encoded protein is CASSLGGRPQHF.